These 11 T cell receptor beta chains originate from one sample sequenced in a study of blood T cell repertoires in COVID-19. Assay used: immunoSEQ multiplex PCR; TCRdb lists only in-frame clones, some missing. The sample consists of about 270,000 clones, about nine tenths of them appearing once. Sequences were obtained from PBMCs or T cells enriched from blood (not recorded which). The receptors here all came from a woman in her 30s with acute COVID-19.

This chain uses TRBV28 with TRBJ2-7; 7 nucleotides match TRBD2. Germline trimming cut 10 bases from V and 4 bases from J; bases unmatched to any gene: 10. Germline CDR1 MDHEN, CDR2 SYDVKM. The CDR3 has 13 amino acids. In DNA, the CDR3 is TGTGCCACCCTCCCGGGACTAAATTACGAGCAGTACTTC. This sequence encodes CATLPGLNYEQYF.

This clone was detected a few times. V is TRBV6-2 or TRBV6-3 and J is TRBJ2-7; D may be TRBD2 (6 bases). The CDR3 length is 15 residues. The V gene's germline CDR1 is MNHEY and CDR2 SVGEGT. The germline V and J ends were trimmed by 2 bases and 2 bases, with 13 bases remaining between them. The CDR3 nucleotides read TGTGCCAGCAGTTACGACGGGACTCCCACCTACGAGCAGTACTTC. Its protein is CASSYDGTPTYEQYF.

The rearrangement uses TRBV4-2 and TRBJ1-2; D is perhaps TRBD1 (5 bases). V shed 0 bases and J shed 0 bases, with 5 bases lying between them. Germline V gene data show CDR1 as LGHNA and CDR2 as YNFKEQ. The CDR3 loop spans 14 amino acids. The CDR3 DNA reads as TGTGCCAGCAGCCAAGACAGGGCTAACTATGGCTACACCTTC. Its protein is CASSQDRANYGYTF.

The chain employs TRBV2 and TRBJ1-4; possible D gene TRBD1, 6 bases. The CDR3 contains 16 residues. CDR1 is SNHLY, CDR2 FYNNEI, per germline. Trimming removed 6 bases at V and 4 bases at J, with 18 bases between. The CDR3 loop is CASRARSGEGNEKLFF. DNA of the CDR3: TGTGCCAGCAGAGCCCGGTCAGGGGAGGGTAATGAAAAACTGTTTTTT.

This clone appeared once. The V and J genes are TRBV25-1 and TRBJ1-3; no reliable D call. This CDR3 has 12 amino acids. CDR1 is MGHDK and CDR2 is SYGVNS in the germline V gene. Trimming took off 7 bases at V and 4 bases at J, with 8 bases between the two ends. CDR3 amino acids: CASNFVGNTIYF. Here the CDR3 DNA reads TGTGCCAGCAATTTCGTAGGAAACACCATATATTTT.

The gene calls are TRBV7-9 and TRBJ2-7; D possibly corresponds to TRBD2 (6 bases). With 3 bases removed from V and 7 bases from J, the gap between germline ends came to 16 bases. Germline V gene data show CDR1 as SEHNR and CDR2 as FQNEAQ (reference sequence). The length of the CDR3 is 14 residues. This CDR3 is CASSFLKEGREQYF. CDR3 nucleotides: TGTGCCAGCAGCTTCCTGAAGGAGGGAAGAGAGCAGTACTTC.

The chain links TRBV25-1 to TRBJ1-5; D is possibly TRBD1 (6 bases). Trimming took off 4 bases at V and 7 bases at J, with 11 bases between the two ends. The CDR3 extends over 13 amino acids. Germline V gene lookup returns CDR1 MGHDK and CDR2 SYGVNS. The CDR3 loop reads CASSAGEGQPQHF. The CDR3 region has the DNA TGTGCCAGCAGTGCAGGGGAGGGCCAGCCCCAGCATTTT.

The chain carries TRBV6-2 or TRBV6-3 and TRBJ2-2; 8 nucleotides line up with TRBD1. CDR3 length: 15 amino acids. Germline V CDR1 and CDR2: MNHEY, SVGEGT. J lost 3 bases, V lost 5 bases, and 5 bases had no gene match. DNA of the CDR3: TGTGCCAGCAGTCGGACAGGGTCTGACACCGGGGAGCTGTTTTTT. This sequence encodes CASSRTGSDTGELFF.

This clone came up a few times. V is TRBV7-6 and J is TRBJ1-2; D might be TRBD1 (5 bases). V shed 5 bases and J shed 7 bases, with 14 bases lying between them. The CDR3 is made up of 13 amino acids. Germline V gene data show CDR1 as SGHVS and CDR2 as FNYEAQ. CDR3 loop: CASSPDQGAGYTF. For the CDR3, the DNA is TGTGCCAGCAGCCCAGACCAAGGGGCTGGCTACACCTTC.

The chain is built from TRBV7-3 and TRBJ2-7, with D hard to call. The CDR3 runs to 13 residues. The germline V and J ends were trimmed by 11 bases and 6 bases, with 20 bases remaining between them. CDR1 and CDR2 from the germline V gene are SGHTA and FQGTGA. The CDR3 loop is CAPFVGSRREQYF. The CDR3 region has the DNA TGTGCCCCCTTCGTGGGTTCCAGGCGCGAGCAGTACTTC.

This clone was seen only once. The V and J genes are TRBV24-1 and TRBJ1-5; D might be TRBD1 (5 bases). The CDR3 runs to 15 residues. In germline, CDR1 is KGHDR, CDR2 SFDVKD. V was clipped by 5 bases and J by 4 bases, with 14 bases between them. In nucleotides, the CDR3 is TGTGCCACCAGTGCCACAGGTTCCCGGAATCAGCCCCAGCATTTT. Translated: CATSATGSRNQPQHF.